This T cell receptor beta chain is drawn from a study of cytomegalovirus exposure and HLA in healthy donors. Overall study results and limits: Certain sequence variants were highly shared and formed a cluster, and this cluster was likely a sequencing artifact. Productive status was seen about 90% or about 30% of the time for most TCR beta V segments in an earlier analysis.

After removal of 2 bases from V and 6 bases from J, the junction contained 11 bases not matched to a gene. CDR3 size: 16 residues. In germline, CDR1 is MNHEY, CDR2 SVGAGI. Primers for the PCR totalled 60 Vbeta and 13 Jbeta. Sequencing used immunoSEQ multiplex PCR; TCRdb keeps in-frame clones, though not all of them. The table counts about 140,000 clones; 0.96% lies in the top ten. A remark on this clone: The antigen remains unidentified.

The sequence came from a male donor in good health and CMV-seronegative. Sequenced sample: PBMCs. The chain has TRBV6-5 and TRBJ2-7, with 9 bases identical to TRBD1. CDR3 loop: CASSYTPGTGPGEQYF. CDR3 DNA sequence: TGTGCCAGCAGTTACACCCCTGGGACAGGGCCCGGCGAGCAGTACTTC.